The sample holds many counts of the clone carrying this TCR beta chain. The antigen is unknown. CDR1 and CDR2 (germline): SGHRS, YFSETQ. The CDR3 covers 13 residues. V shed 2 bases and J shed 4 bases, with 6 bases lying between them. Time point of the sample: persistent/refractory GD, antithyroid drugs over 5 years with positive TRAb. Extracted PBMC RNA gave rise to the TCR library. These data are taken from a study of regulatory T cells in long-lasting Graves disease. Regarding the study as a whole: There were preferences for TRBV28, TRBJ1-2 and TRBJ2-5 in persistent disease. Persistent cases of Graves' showed reduced TCR diversity relative to newly diagnosed patients. Study of thyroid tissue was not done, with only peripheral blood studied.

Building the TCR beta libraries relied on iRepertoire HTBI primers, and CDR3 regions underwent Arm-PCR. MiXCR was run by TCRdb on the multiplex PCR reads, yielding one entry per CDR3 protein. The table lists approximately 400,000 distinct CDR3 sequences, around 20% of them singletons, with about a quarter in the top ten. V gene TRBV5-1 combines with J gene TRBJ2-2, with unresolved D. This clonotype was obtained from a female donor with Graves disease. The sample consisted of peripheral blood mononuclear cells (PBMCs), taken when the disease was refractory, from a patient treated with antithyroid drugs. Here the CDR3 reads CASSFRPTGELFF. CDR3 DNA sequence: TGCGCCAGCAGCTTCCGACCCACCGGGGAGCTGTTTTTT.